This section outlines one T cell receptor (beta chain) sequence together with its context. Its antigen is unidentified. The data were produced by immunoSEQ multiplex PCR, yet TCRdb's version contains in-frame clones alone and is incomplete. The data contain some 100,000 clones, approximately 88% of them singletons. The trim removed 5 bases at V and 4 bases at J, leaving 12 bases unmatched. This CDR3 has 16 amino acids. The germline gives CDR1 SGHNT, CDR2 YENEEA. These data are taken from a study of cytomegalovirus exposure and HLA in healthy donors. Study context: The same platform was used for the 100 to 150 validation repertoires and the approximately 670 first-cohort repertoires, a later analysis reported. Study-level findings and limits: Reported performance of the classifier showed diagnosis of cytomegalovirus status with high specificity and sensitivity.

The sequence was obtained from a man aged 18 to 35 in good health and CMV-seronegative. Sample: PBMCs. The J gene is TRBJ2-3, the V gene TRBV11-3, with 7 bases identical to TRBD2. The chain's CDR3 is CASSAYLAAEADTQYF. The CDR3, as DNA: TGTGCCAGCAGCGCATATCTAGCGGCCGAAGCAGATACGCAGTATTTT.